This T cell receptor beta chain was documented in a study of PD-L1 blockade in urothelial cancer. Overall study: About 90% of the roughly 29 patients were men who had bladder-origin urothelial cancer. Study-wide results and caveats: When measured at 3 weeks, tumor-associated blood clones expanded more in durable-benefit patients. Better progression-free and overall survival followed lower pretreatment blood clonality.

The assay was immunoSEQ multiplex PCR, and TCRdb's table has in-frame clones only and misses some. The data contain fewer than 65,000 clones, 81% of them seen just once; the ten biggest clones take up around 1.7%. Time point described: pretreatment peripheral blood. The diagnosis in patients was locally advanced or metastatic urothelial carcinoma. This clone was observed a single time. The target antigen is unknown. Trimming left V 5 bases short and J 13 bases short, with 9 bases between. This CDR3 region has 9 residues. The germline V gene has CDR1 SGHDT and CDR2 YYEEEE. Sample: PBMCs, taken around atezolizumab (anti-PD-L1) treatment. This rearrangement joins TRBV5-6 to TRBJ1-1, with D possibly being TRBD1 (6 bases). The TCR was taken from a man aged 65-85 years with urothelial cancer. The CDR3 sequence is CASRQGDFF. DNA of the CDR3: TGTGCCAGCAGACAGGGTGATTTCTTT.